These 10 T cell receptor beta chains originate from one sample sequenced in a study of CD8 T cells in Susac syndrome. The RNA, about 0.5 to 1 ug, was put through reverse transcription using random hexamers. TCRdb re-derived calls from the immunoSEQ multiplex PCR reads in MiXCR, one entry per CDR3 protein. Seen here are approximately 180,000 distinct CDR3 sequences, more than 85% observed once, and the top ten hold roughly 0.087%. Sequenced sample: CD4+ T cells from PBMCs. The receptors stem from a human donor with Susac syndrome.

The chain employs TRBV28 and TRBJ1-2, with no clear D. CDR1 and CDR2 from the germline V gene are MDHEN and SYDVKM. This CDR3 is 12 amino acids long. Trimming removed 6 bases from V and 5 bases from J, with 10 bases in between. The CDR3 coding sequence is TGTGCCAGCAGAAGCTCAGAATATGGCTACACCTTC. Protein: CASRSSEYGYTF.

The chain links TRBV28 to TRBJ2-5; D remains unclear. This CDR3 comprises 12 residues. CDR1 is MDHEN and CDR2 is SYDVKM in the germline V gene. Trimming pared 3 bases from V and 4 bases from J, leaving 6 bases between. DNA for the CDR3: TGTGCCAGCAGTTTCACCATAGAGACCCAGTACTTC. The encoded protein is CASSFTIETQYF.

This chain links TRBV6-2 or TRBV6-3 with TRBJ1-5; 7 nucleotides agree with TRBD1. Germline trimming cut 0 bases from V and 7 bases from J; bases unmatched to any gene: 3. In germline, CDR1 is MNHEY, CDR2 SVGEGT. The CDR3 is 14 amino acids. The CDR3 coding sequence is TGTGCCAGCAGTTACTCTAGGACAGGCCAGCCCCAGCATTTT. The encoded protein is CASSYSRTGQPQHF.

The gene calls are TRBV30 and TRBJ1-4, with no clear D. Trimming removed 4 bases at V and 6 bases at J, with 9 bases between. This CDR3 spans 12 amino acids. Per germline, CDR1 GTSNPN and CDR2 SVGIG (reference sequence). This chain's CDR3 is CAWNRAYEKLFF. For the CDR3, the DNA is TGTGCCTGGAATAGGGCCTATGAAAAACTGTTTTTT.

The chain combines TRBV3-1 with TRBJ2-1, with D uncertain. V dropped 4 bases and J dropped 8 bases, with 15 bases sitting between them. The germline CDR1 and CDR2 sequences are LGHDT and YNNKEL (reference sequence). The CDR3 sequence is 14 residues long. The CDR3 protein is CASSPLISPDEQFF. CDR3 DNA: TGTGCCAGCAGCCCCCTAATCTCCCCGGATGAGCAGTTCTTC.

This rearrangement joins TRBV12-3 or TRBV12-4 to TRBJ1-1; D is possibly TRBD1 (6 bases). The CDR3 has 14 amino acids. Trimming cost V 2 bases and J 0 bases, with 7 bases left between them. The CDR3 DNA reads TGTGCCAGCAGTTTAAGGGGGATGAACACTGAAGCTTTCTTT. It is translated as CASSLRGMNTEAFF.

V is TRBV9 and J is TRBJ2-1; TRBD2 aligns across 9 bases. The CDR3 runs 15 residues. Losses at the gene ends were 4 bases for V and 5 bases for J; bases not matched to a gene: 7. Looked up from germline, CDR1 is SGDLS and CDR2 is YYNGEE. CDR3 protein: CASSLRTSANNEQFF. For the CDR3, the DNA is TGTGCCAGCAGCCTGAGGACTAGCGCAAACAATGAGCAGTTCTTC. The whole variable domain, remainder taken from reference TRBV9 and TRBJ2-1, is DSGVTQTPKHLITATGQRVTLRCSPRSGDLSVYWYQQSLDQGLQFLIQYYNGEERAKGNILERFSAQQFPDLHSELNLSSLELGDSALYFCASSLRTSANNEQFFGPGTRLTVL.

The V gene is TRBV27, the J gene TRBJ2-1; 7 nucleotides line up with TRBD1. Germline V gene lookup returns CDR1 MNHEY and CDR2 SMNVEV (reference sequence). V was pared by 6 bases and J by 0 bases, with 5 bases of the junction left unmatched. The CDR3 is 15 amino acids. CDR3 sequence reads: CASRPGTVSYNEQFF. The CDR3 DNA is TGTGCCAGCAGACCCGGGACAGTCTCCTACAATGAGCAGTTCTTC.

The CDR3 loop is CSATVGAGARVYEQYF. The CDR3, as DNA: TGCAGTGCTACCGTAGGAGCCGGGGCGCGGGTCTACGAGCAGTACTTC. The chain has TRBV20-1 and TRBJ2-7; D tentatively reads TRBD1 or TRBD2 (5 bases each). V was cut by 4 bases and J by 3 bases, with 22 bases left in between. Germline V gene sequence: CDR1 DFQATT, CDR2 SNEGSKA (reference sequence). The CDR3 consists of 16 residues.

The chain's CDR3 is CASSSRPGGNEKLFF. The DNA of the CDR3 is TGTGCCAGCAGCAGCAGACCAGGGGGGAATGAAAAACTGTTTTTT. The genes are TRBV12-3 or TRBV12-4 and TRBJ1-4; TRBD1 matches 7 bases. This CDR3 has 15 amino acids. V lost 6 bases to trimming and J lost 5 bases; unmatched junction nucleotides: 9.